This T cell receptor beta chain was captured by sequencing in a study of blood T cell repertoires in COVID-19. Study-level information: From the United States, Italy and Spain came samples of acute and convalescent COVID-19.

In the source study's methods: For nucleated cells, counts were estimated from reference gene primer amplification. The data were produced by immunoSEQ multiplex PCR, yet TCRdb's version contains in-frame clones alone and is incomplete. That table gives V, J and clone size, and the DNA gave D and trimming. Of roughly 320,000 clones listed, almost 85% were seen once; the top ten hold approximately 7.5%. CDR3 size: 17 residues. Germline CDR1 is KGHSH and CDR2 is LQKENI. The V end was cut by 3 bases, the J end by 0 bases, with 12 bases between. This sequence was found in a human donor in a cohort sampled during active COVID-19. Sequences were obtained from peripheral blood. V and J are TRBV18 and TRBJ1-6; D call uncertain. The CDR3 coding sequence is TGTGCCAGCTCACCTTCGGGAACGAGCTCCTATAATTCACCCCTCCACTTT. Protein sequence: CASSPSGTSSYNSPLHF.